Presented here are 17 T cell receptor beta chains from one specimen sequenced in a study of Ad26.COV2.S vaccination and SARS-CoV-2 variants (dated by TCRdb to the early 2020s). Libraries came from the immunoSEQ multiplex PCR assay. What TCRdb holds here is the immuneACCESS table cut down to in-frame rearrangements. Part of the clones is not present; checked against another copy, under half of the missing clones reflect an unresolved V gene, and the others are unexplained. This sample gives 500,000 or so clones in total; 85% to 90% of them show up just once. Around 2.6% of the sample belongs to the ten largest clones. The treatment or condition label, read with the paper, signifies: roughly 20 received Ad26.COV2.S at low or high dose, single or two shots; roughly five received placebo; per-sample allocation not given. For vaccine and placebo recipients, repertoires were sequenced using samples collected on day 63 after the first injection.

Sequences were derived from peripheral blood, sampled in a trial of Ad26.COV2.S vaccine versus placebo. These receptors were collected from a person between 18 and 60 years old who received the Ad26.COV2.S COVID-19 vaccine or a placebo.

J is TRBJ2-3 and V is TRBV29-1, with unresolved D. Germline loops: CDR1 SQVTM, CDR2 ANQGSEA. The CDR3 consists of 13 residues. V shed 5 bases and J shed 6 bases, with 15 bases lying between them. The CDR3 loop is CSVSLAFGDTQYF. The CDR3 region has the DNA TGCAGCGTTAGCCTCGCTTTTGGGGATACGCAGTATTTT.

The chain combines TRBV9 with TRBJ2-1, with 7 bases that match TRBD1. The CDR3 is 14 residues long. Germline CDR1 SGDLS, CDR2 YYNGEE. The J segment lost 5 bases and the V segment lost 3 bases, leaving 5 bases of the junction unmatched. CDR3 bases: TGTGCCAGCAGCGCCCGGGACAGACACAATGAGCAGTTCTTC. Translated, it gives CASSARDRHNEQFF.

The chain couples TRBV12-3 or TRBV12-4 to TRBJ2-1; D perhaps matches TRBD2 (6 bases). V shed 3 bases and J shed 7 bases, with 7 bases lying between them. The CDR3 contains 12 residues. The CDR3 protein is CASSFRGNEQFF. The DNA for the CDR3 is TGTGCCAGCAGTTTCCGGGGGAATGAGCAGTTCTTC.

The CDR3 DNA follows: TGTGCCAGCAGCGAGGAGGCCGAAGCTTTCTTT. Amino acids: CASSEEAEAFF. The chain carries TRBV7-8 and TRBJ1-1; no reliable D call. V shed 5 bases and J shed 8 bases, with 9 bases lying between them. The CDR3 loop spans 11 amino acids. Germline loops: CDR1 SGHVS, CDR2 FQNEAQ.

The chain links TRBV5-1 to TRBJ1-1; no definite D call. This CDR3 spans 14 amino acids. Germline V gene lookup returns CDR1 SGHRS and CDR2 YFSETQ. Trimming took off 2 bases at V and 1 base at J, with 9 bases between the two ends. The CDR3 nucleotides read TGCGCCAGCAGCTTCGCACGACCGAACACTGAAGCTTTCTTT. It encodes CASSFARPNTEAFF.

V is TRBV12-3 or TRBV12-4 and J is TRBJ2-3; D ambiguous. The CDR3 totals 13 residues. The V gene lost 7 bases and the J gene lost 4 bases, with 12 bases spanning the gap. The CDR3 nucleotides read TGTGCCAGCAAAATGGTAGAGTCAGATACGCAGTATTTT. Translation gives CASKMVESDTQYF.

This chain joins TRBV15 and TRBJ2-1, with D possibly TRBD2 on 5 matching bases. CDR3 length: 15 amino acids. Trimming removed 0 bases at V and 7 bases at J, with 13 bases between. Germline-derived CDR1 and CDR2 are LNHNV and YYDKDF (reference sequence). The DNA of the CDR3 is TGTGCCACCAGCAGAGATCCGATGAGGGAGAATGAGCAGTTCTTC. Its protein product is CATSRDPMRENEQFF.

The V call is TRBV19, the J call TRBJ1-1; the match to TRBD1 covers 7 bases. CDR3 length: 13 amino acids. Per the germline V gene, CDR1 is LNHDA and CDR2 is SQIVND (reference sequence). V trimming: 7 bases; J trimming: 3 bases; junction bases outside the gene matches: 5. Here the CDR3 DNA reads TGTGCCAGTAAAGACAGGGCCTACACTGAAGCTTTCTTT. Its protein is CASKDRAYTEAFF.

Of note for this clone: Sequence at one end of the junction differs from germline and may be a read error. This chain links TRBV7-2 with TRBJ1-2, with 7 nucleotides matching TRBD1. The CDR3 covers 13 residues. Germline V lookup: CDR1 SGHTA, CDR2 FQGNSA. CDR3 protein: CASSSETGRIVRF. For the CDR3, the DNA is TGTGCCAGCAGCTCGGAGACAGGGCGGATCGTTCGGTTC.

The CDR3 nucleotides read TGTGCCAGCAGTTTACGTGGAGGACCCAGATACGAGCAGTACTTC. It codes for CASSLRGGPRYEQYF. This sequence joins TRBV28 and TRBJ2-7, with a possible D match to TRBD2 (5 bases). This CDR3 contains 15 residues. V was pared by 2 bases and J by 4 bases, with 15 bases between. CDR1 and CDR2 from the germline V gene are MDHEN and SYDVKM.

This chain links TRBV28 with TRBJ2-7; D is unresolved. The CDR3 contains 12 residues. CDR1 and CDR2 (germline): MDHEN, SYDVKM. V lost 3 bases, J lost 7 bases, and 10 bases lay in between. The CDR3 reads CASSFVGYEQYF. The CDR3 nucleotides read TGTGCCAGCAGTTTTGTAGGCTATGAGCAGTACTTC. Supplemented by reference TRBV28 and TRBJ2-7, the full variable domain reads DVKVTQSSRYLVKRTGEKVFLECVQDMDHENMFWYRQDPGLGLRLIYFSYDVKMKEKGDIPEGYSVSREKKERFSLILESASTNQTSMYLCASSFVGYEQYFGPGTRLTVT.

The gene calls are TRBV5-4 and TRBJ2-7; D is ambiguous. The CDR3 loop spans 14 amino acids. From germline, CDR1 is SGHNT and CDR2 YYREEE (reference sequence). V was pared by 0 bases and J by 4 bases, with 11 bases between. This chain's CDR3 is CASSLDSWNYEQYF. The CDR3 nucleotides read TGTGCCAGCAGCTTGGACAGCTGGAATTACGAGCAGTACTTC.

The chain uses TRBV4-2 and TRBJ2-5; a weak D match, TRBD1 (5 bases). The CDR3 loop spans 15 amino acids. V lost 2 bases to trimming and J lost 1 base, with 11 bases between them. Germline CDR1 and CDR2: LGHNA and YNFKEQ. CDR3 bases: TGTGCCAGCAGCCAAACCCAGGGATTCCAAGAGACCCAGTACTTC. It specifies CASSQTQGFQETQYF.

V and J are TRBV19 and TRBJ1-2; 9 bases fit TRBD1. The V segment lost 7 bases and the J segment 0 bases; nucleotides outside the gene matches: 6. Germline CDR1 LNHDA, CDR2 SQIVND (reference sequence). The CDR3 has 15 residues. The CDR3 spells CASTDRGGANYGYTF. CDR3 nucleotide sequence: TGTGCCAGTACCGACAGGGGGGGAGCTAACTATGGCTACACCTTC. The full variable domain, its missing parts supplied by reference TRBV19 and TRBJ1-2, is DGGITQSPKYLFRKEGQNVTLSCEQNLNHDAMYWYRQDPGQGLRLIYYSQIVNDFQKGDIAEGYSVSREKKESFPLTVTSAQKNPTAFYLCASTDRGGANYGYTFGSGTRLTVV.

As DNA, the CDR3 is TGTGCCAGCAGTTTCCTAGATACGCAGTATTTT. Protein product: CASSFLDTQYF. The chain employs TRBV12-3 or TRBV12-4 and TRBJ2-3; D is uncertain. V dropped 3 bases and J dropped 5 bases, with 3 bases sitting between them. The CDR3 consists of 11 residues.

The chain employs TRBV27 and TRBJ2-7; D not resolved. This CDR3 contains 14 residues. Trimming took 6 bases from V and 1 from J, leaving 13 bases between them. Germline values: CDR1 MNHEY, CDR2 SMNVEV (reference sequence). The CDR3 protein is CASRYNWQSYEQYF. CDR3 nucleotides: TGTGCCAGCAGATACAACTGGCAGTCCTACGAGCAGTACTTC.

V and J are TRBV5-1 and TRBJ1-2; D not certain. The V and J ends lost 1 base and 7 bases respectively, with 14 bases between them. The CDR3 totals 14 residues. Germline assignment: CDR1 SGHRS and CDR2 YFSETQ. In DNA, the CDR3 is TGCGCCAGCAGCTTGTCGCCGGACGGCGCTGGCTACACCTTC. Amino acid sequence: CASSLSPDGAGYTF.